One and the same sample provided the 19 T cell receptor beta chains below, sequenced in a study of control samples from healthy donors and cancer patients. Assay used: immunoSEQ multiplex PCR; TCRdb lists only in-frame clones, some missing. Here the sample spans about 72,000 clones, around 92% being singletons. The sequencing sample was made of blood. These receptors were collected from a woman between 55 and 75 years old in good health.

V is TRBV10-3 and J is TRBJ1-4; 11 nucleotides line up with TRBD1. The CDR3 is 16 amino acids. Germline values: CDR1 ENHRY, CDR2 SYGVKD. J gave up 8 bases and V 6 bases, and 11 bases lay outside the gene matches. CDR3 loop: CAISPRTGGEGEKLFF. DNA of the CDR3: TGTGCCATCAGCCCTCGGACAGGGGGCGAGGGGGAAAAACTGTTTTTT.

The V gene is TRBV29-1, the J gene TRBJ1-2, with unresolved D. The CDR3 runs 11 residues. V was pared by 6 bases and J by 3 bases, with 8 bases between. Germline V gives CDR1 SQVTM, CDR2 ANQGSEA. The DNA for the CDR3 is TGCAGCGTAGCGGATTACTATGGCTACACCTTC. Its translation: CSVADYYGYTF.

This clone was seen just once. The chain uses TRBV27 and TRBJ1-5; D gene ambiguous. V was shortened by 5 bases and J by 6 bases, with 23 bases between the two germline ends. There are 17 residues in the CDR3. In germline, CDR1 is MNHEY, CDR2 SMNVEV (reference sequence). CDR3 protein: CASSPRSGYLSGQPQHF. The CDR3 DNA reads TGTGCCAGCAGTCCCCGTTCTGGTTACCTGTCTGGTCAGCCCCAGCATTTT.

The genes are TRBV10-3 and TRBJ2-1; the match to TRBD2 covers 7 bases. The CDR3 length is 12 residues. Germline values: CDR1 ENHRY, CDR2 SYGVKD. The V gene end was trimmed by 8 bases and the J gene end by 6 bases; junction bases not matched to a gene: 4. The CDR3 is CAIGGEGNEQFF. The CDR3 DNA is TGTGCCATCGGGGGGGAGGGCAATGAGCAGTTCTTC.

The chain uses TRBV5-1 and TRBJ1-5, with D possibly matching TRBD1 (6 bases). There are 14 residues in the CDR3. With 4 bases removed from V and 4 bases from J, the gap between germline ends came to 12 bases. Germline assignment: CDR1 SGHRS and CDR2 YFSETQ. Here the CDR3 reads CASSLGTNNQPQHF. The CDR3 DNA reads TGCGCCAGCAGCCTCGGGACAAATAATCAGCCCCAGCATTTT.

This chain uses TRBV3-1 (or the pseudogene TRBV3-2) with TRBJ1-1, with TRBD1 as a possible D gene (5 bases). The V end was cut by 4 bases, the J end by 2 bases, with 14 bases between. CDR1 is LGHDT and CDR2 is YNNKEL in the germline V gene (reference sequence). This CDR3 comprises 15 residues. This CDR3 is CASSPSRGFNTEAFF. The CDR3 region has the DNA TGTGCCAGCAGCCCATCCCGGGGGTTCAACACTGAAGCTTTCTTT.

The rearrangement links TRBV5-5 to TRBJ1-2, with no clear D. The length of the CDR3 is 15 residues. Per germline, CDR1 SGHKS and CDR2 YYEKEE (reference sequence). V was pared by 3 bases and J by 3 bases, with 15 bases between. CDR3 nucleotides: TGTGCCAGCAGCTCTACCCAAACGGGGTACTATGGCTACACCTTC. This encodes CASSSTQTGYYGYTF.

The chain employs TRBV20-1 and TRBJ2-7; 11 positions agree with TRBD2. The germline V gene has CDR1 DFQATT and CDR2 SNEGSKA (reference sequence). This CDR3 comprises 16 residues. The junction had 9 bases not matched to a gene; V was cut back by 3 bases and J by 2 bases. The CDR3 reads CSASAASGRTTYEQYF. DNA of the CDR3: TGCAGTGCTAGTGCGGCTAGCGGGAGGACGACCTACGAGCAGTACTTC.

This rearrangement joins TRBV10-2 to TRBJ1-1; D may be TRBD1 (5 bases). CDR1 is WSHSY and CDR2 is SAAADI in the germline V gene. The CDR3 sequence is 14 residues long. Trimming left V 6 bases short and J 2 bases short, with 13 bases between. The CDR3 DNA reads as TGCGCCAGCAGGGCCCTGGGGGATAACACTGAAGCTTTCTTT. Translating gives CASRALGDNTEAFF.

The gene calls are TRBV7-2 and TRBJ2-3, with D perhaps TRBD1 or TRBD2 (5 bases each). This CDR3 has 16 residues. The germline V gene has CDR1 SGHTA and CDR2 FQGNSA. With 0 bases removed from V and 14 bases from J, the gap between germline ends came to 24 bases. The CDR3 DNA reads TGTGCCAGCAGCTTAGCACCGGGACGTAGGGTTTTTGGAGTGTATTTT. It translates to CASSLAPGRRVFGVYF.

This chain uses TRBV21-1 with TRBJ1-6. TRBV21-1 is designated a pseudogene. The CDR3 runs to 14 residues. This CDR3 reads CASSKVRGGSPLHF. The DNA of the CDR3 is TGTGCCAGCAGCAAAGTGCGGGGGGGTTCACCCCTCCACTTT.

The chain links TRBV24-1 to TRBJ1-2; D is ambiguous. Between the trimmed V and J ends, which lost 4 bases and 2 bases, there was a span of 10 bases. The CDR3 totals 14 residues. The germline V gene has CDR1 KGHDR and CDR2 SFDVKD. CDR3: CATSEPTVNYGYTF. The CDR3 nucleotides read TGTGCCACCAGTGAACCCACCGTCAACTATGGCTACACCTTC.

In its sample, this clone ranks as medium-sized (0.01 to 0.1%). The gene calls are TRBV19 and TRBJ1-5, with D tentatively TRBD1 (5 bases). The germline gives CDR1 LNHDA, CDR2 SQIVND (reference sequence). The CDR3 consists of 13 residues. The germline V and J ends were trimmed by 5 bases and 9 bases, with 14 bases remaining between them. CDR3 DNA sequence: TGTGCCAGTAGTGTGCGGGGGAAGCCGCCCCAGCATTTT. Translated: CASSVRGKPPQHF.

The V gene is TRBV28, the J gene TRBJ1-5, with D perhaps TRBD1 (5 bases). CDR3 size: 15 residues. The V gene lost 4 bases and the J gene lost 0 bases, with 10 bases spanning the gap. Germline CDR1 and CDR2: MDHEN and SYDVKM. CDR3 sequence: CASSYPGLSNQPQHF. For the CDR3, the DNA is TGTGCCAGCAGTTATCCGGGACTTAGCAATCAGCCCCAGCATTTT.

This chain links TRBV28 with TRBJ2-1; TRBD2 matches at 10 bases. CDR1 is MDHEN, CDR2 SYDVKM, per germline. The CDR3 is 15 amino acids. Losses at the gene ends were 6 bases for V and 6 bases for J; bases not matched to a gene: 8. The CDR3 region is CASRGLAGVGNEQFF. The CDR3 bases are TGTGCCAGCAGAGGGCTAGCGGGAGTGGGCAATGAGCAGTTCTTC. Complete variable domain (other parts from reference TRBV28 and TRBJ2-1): DVKVTQSSRYLVKRTGEKVFLECVQDMDHENMFWYRQDPGLGLRLIYFSYDVKMKEKGDIPEGYSVSREKKERFSLILESASTNQTSMYLCASRGLAGVGNEQFFGPGTRLTVL.

Written as DNA, the CDR3 is TGTGCCAGCAGCCCAGGGGGACAGCTCACAGATACGCAGTATTTT. Translation gives CASSPGGQLTDTQYF. The V gene is TRBV7-3, the J gene TRBJ2-3; 7 bases map to TRBD1. CDR3 length: 15 amino acids. V shed 5 bases and J 2 bases; nucleotides not matched to a gene: 7. Germline CDR1 is SGHTA and CDR2 is FQGTGA. The variable domain in full, with the rest retrieved from reference TRBV7-3 and TRBJ2-3, is GAGVSQTPSNKVTEKGKYVELRCDPISGHTALYWYRQSLGQGPEFLIYFQGTGAADDSGLPNDRFFAVRPEGSVSTLKIQRTERGDSAVYLCASSPGGQLTDTQYFGPGTRLTVL.

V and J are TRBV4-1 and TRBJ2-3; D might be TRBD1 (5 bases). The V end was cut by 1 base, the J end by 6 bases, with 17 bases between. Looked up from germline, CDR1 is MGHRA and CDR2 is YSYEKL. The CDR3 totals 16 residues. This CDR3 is CASSQGLTGSSDTQYF. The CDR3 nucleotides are TGCGCCAGCAGCCAAGGTCTCACAGGTTCCTCGGATACGCAGTATTTT.

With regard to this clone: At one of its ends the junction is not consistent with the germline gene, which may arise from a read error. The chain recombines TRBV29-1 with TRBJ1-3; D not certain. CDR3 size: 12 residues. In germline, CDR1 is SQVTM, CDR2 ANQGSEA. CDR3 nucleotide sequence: TGCAGCGTTGGATCCTCTGGAGACACCATATATTTT. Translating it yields CSVGSSGDTIYF.

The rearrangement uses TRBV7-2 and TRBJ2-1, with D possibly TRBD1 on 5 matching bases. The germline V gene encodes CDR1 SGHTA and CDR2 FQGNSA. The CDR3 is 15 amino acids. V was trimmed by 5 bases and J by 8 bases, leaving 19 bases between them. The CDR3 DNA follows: TGTGCCAGCAGCCCCCTAGGTAGGAAAGGGGATGAGCAGTTCTTC. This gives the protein CASSPLGRKGDEQFF.